Presented here are 20 T cell receptor beta chains from one specimen sequenced in a study of cytomegalovirus exposure and HLA in healthy donors. TCRdb's copy holds only in-frame clones and misses some; the assay was immunoSEQ multiplex PCR. The sample has approximately 240,000 clones, under 95% seen once. What was sequenced was PBMCs. The receptors derive from a woman aged 18-29 years in good health and CMV-seronegative.

The chain joins TRBV5-1 to TRBJ2-7, with 11 bases lining up with TRBD2. V lost 4 bases and J lost 2; bases outside the gene matches: 8. CDR1 and CDR2 from the germline V gene are SGHRS and YFSETQ. The CDR3 loop spans 16 amino acids. The CDR3 DNA follows: TGCGCCAGCAGCCCCGGACTAGCGGGCCGACCCTACGAGCAGTACTTC. Encoded protein: CASSPGLAGRPYEQYF.

The rearrangement uses TRBV30 and TRBJ2-7, with D tentatively TRBD2 (5 bases). Germline loops: CDR1 GTSNPN, CDR2 SVGIG (reference sequence). This CDR3 comprises 13 residues. Trimming took off 3 bases at V and 3 bases at J, with 12 bases between the two ends. The DNA for the CDR3 is TGTGCCTGGAGCGACGGAGGCCGCTACGAGCAGTACTTC. Its translation is CAWSDGGRYEQYF.

The chain employs TRBV28 and TRBJ2-2; TRBD2 aligns across 15 bases. Germline V gene sequence: CDR1 MDHEN, CDR2 SYDVKM. This CDR3 has 18 amino acids. With V trimmed by 5 bases and J by 5 bases, 9 bases remained unmatched. The chain's CDR3 is CASSGGLAGGPSTGELFF. In nucleotides, the CDR3 is TGTGCCAGCAGTGGCGGACTAGCGGGAGGGCCTTCAACCGGGGAGCTGTTTTTT.

The chain combines TRBV7-6 with TRBJ2-1; D is unresolved. The CDR3 length is 12 residues. V was shortened by 0 bases and J by 6 bases, with 3 bases between the two germline ends. Germline V lookup: CDR1 SGHVS, CDR2 FNYEAQ. The CDR3 DNA reads as TGTGCCAGCAGCTTAGCTAGCAATGAGCAGTTCTTC. Protein product: CASSLASNEQFF.

The chain carries TRBV6-6 and TRBJ2-7; 9 positions agree with TRBD2. J gave up 2 bases and V 8 bases, and 4 bases lay outside the gene matches. CDR1 is MNHNY and CDR2 is SVGAGI in the germline V gene (reference sequence). This CDR3 comprises 13 residues. The DNA for the CDR3 is TGTGCCAGCTGGCGGGGGGGAGCCTACGAGCAGTACTTC. Its protein is CASWRGGAYEQYF.

V usage is TRBV11-2 and J usage is TRBJ2-2; the D gene is possibly TRBD1 (6 bases). The length of the CDR3 is 15 residues. CDR1 is SGHAT and CDR2 is FQNNGV in the germline V gene. With 4 bases removed from V and 5 bases from J, the gap between germline ends came to 14 bases. The CDR3 sequence: CASSYTGRGTGELFF. The CDR3, as DNA: TGTGCCAGCAGCTATACAGGGAGAGGGACCGGGGAGCTGTTTTTT.

The chain links TRBV6-5 to TRBJ2-7; a possible D gene is TRBD1 (6 bases). The CDR3 contains 14 residues. Germline assignment: CDR1 MNHEY and CDR2 SVGAGI. Trimming stripped 5 bases from V and 3 bases from J, with 14 bases between. The CDR3 region has the DNA TGTGCCAGCAGTGAATCGACAGGCTTCTACGAGCAGTACTTC. It yields the protein CASSESTGFYEQYF.

V usage is TRBV5-1 and J usage is TRBJ1-2; 9 positions match TRBD1. The germline V gene encodes CDR1 SGHRS and CDR2 YFSETQ. V was pared by 4 bases and J by 8 bases, with 9 bases of the junction left unmatched. CDR3 length: 14 residues. The CDR3 sequence is CASSVDRGSEGYTF. DNA of the CDR3: TGCGCCAGCAGCGTGGACAGGGGCTCTGAGGGCTACACCTTC.

This chain connects TRBV5-5 to TRBJ2-7; 7 bases are a match to TRBD1. The CDR3 is 14 amino acids. CDR1 and CDR2 from the germline V gene are SGHKS and YYEKEE (reference sequence). The V and J ends lost 1 base and 3 bases, in that order; junction bases with no gene match: 4. The CDR3, as DNA: TGTGCCAGCAGCTTGAGGGGGCCAAACTACGAGCAGTACTTC. Its protein product is CASSLRGPNYEQYF.

The rearrangement uses TRBV5-1 and TRBJ2-2, with D unresolved. There are 13 residues in the CDR3. Germline CDR1 and CDR2: SGHRS and YFSETQ. V was trimmed by 0 bases and J by 4 bases, leaving 4 bases between them. This CDR3 is CASSLDITGELFF. CDR3 DNA sequence: TGCGCCAGCAGCTTGGACATCACCGGGGAGCTGTTTTTT.

This chain uses TRBV5-1 with TRBJ2-3; 8 nucleotides align to TRBD2. The junction had 2 bases not matched to a gene; V was cut back by 5 bases and J by 3 bases. Looked up from germline, CDR1 is SGHRS and CDR2 is YFSETQ. There are 13 residues in the CDR3. The CDR3 spells CASRKRETDTQYF. The CDR3 nucleotides read TGCGCCAGCAGGAAGCGGGAGACAGATACGCAGTATTTT. The complete variable domain, with remaining parts taken from reference TRBV5-1 and TRBJ2-3, reads KAGVTQTPRYLIKTRGQQVTLSCSPISGHRSVSWYQQTPGQGLQFLFEYFSETQRNKGNFPGRFSGRQFSNSRSEMNVSTLELGDSALYLCASRKRETDTQYFGPGTRLTVL.

The chain has TRBV5-8 and TRBJ2-1, with 9 bases matching TRBD2. This CDR3 comprises 17 residues. Per the germline V gene, CDR1 is SGHTS and CDR2 is YDEGEE. V lost 4 bases and J lost 8; bases outside the gene matches: 16. CDR3 bases: TGTGCCAGCAGCGGTGGTGTGTCTAGCGGGATAGGCGATGAGCAGTTCTTC. Protein product: CASSGGVSSGIGDEQFF.

This sequence joins TRBV30 and TRBJ2-3; 11 bases fit TRBD2. Looked up from germline, CDR1 is GTSNPN and CDR2 is SVGIG (reference sequence). The CDR3 is 15 residues long. J lost 0 bases, V lost 3 bases, and 2 bases had no gene match. The DNA for the CDR3 is TGTGCCTGGAGGGGACTAGCGGTAAGCACAGATACGCAGTATTTT. This codes for CAWRGLAVSTDTQYF.

This chain's CDR3 is CASSFRGVYNEQFF. CDR3 DNA: TGTGCCAGCAGTTTTCGGGGAGTTTACAATGAGCAGTTCTTC. V and J are TRBV28 and TRBJ2-1, with a possible D match to TRBD2 (5 bases). Trimming pared 3 bases from V and 4 bases from J, leaving 10 bases between. The CDR3 loop spans 14 amino acids. Germline CDR1 reads MDHEN; CDR2 reads SYDVKM.

The V call is TRBV5-1, the J call TRBJ2-7; D might be TRBD1 (5 bases). The CDR3 contains 14 residues. Trimming cost V 3 bases and J 2 bases, with 12 bases left between them. Germline-derived CDR1 and CDR2 are SGHRS and YFSETQ. The chain's CDR3 is CASSSDRAPYEQYF. Here the CDR3 DNA reads TGCGCCAGCAGCTCAGACAGAGCGCCCTACGAGCAGTACTTC.

CDR3 DNA sequence: TGTGCCAGCAGTGGCGGGACAGTTGGCGGCTACACCTTC. It translates to CASSGGTVGGYTF. The chain joins TRBV6-5 to TRBJ1-2; TRBD1 matches 7 bases. The CDR3 runs 13 residues. CDR1 is MNHEY, CDR2 SVGAGI, per germline. J gave up 8 bases and V 5 bases, and 8 bases lay outside the gene matches.

This rearrangement joins TRBV6-5 to TRBJ1-6, with 7 positions matching TRBD1. This CDR3 comprises 14 residues. Per the germline V gene, CDR1 is MNHEY and CDR2 is SVGAGI. Trimming at V came to 7 bases and at J to 7 bases, leaving 7 bases not matched to a gene. Here the CDR3 reads CASTGGRGNSPLHF. The CDR3 DNA reads TGTGCCAGCACAGGGGGACGGGGCAATTCACCCCTCCACTTT.

The chain uses TRBV5-6 and TRBJ2-1, with 11 positions matching TRBD2. Germline V gene lookup returns CDR1 SGHDT and CDR2 YYEEEE. The CDR3 runs 16 residues. The V segment lost 3 bases and the J segment 5 bases; nucleotides outside the gene matches: 7. The DNA for the CDR3 is TGTGCCAGCAGCTACGTAGCGGGAGGGTCTAACAATGAGCAGTTCTTC. Encoded protein: CASSYVAGGSNNEQFF.

This rearrangement joins TRBV20-1 to TRBJ2-3; D call uncertain. The CDR3 has 10 residues. Trimming shortened V by 6 bases and J by 5 bases, and 6 bases separated the two germline ends. Germline assignment: CDR1 DFQATT and CDR2 SNEGSKA (reference sequence). In nucleotides, the CDR3 is TGCAGTGCAGCTATAGATACGCAGTATTTT. Translating it yields CSAAIDTQYF.

This chain links TRBV5-4 with TRBJ2-2, with D possibly TRBD2 on 6 matching bases. In germline, CDR1 is SGHNT, CDR2 YYREEE (reference sequence). V was trimmed by 1 base and J by 5 bases, leaving 9 bases between them. The CDR3 totals 14 residues. The CDR3 bases are TGTGCCAGCAGCTTGACACGGGGGACCGGGGAGCTGTTTTTT. The encoded protein is CASSLTRGTGELFF.